The sequence of this T cell receptor beta chain was determined in a study of Ad26.COV2.S vaccination and SARS-CoV-2 variants. Profiled with immunoSEQ multiplex PCR; TCRdb holds only in-frame clones, not every one. The table shows a few hundred thousand clones, with approximately 90% occurring only once. CDR1 is KGHSH and CDR2 is LQKENI in the germline V gene. The V segment lost 4 bases and the J segment 5 bases; nucleotides outside the gene matches: 9. The CDR3 totals 16 residues. Treatment here: 19 received Ad26.COV2.S at low or high dose, single or two shots; several received placebo; per-sample allocation not given. Sampling happened 63 days after the first vaccine or placebo injection.

This rearrangement joins TRBV18 to TRBJ1-4, with 8 nucleotides matching TRBD1. Material: peripheral blood, obtained in a trial of Ad26.COV2.S vaccine versus placebo. The clonotype was recovered from a person between 18 and 59 years old who received the Ad26.COV2.S COVID-19 vaccine or a placebo. CDR3 sequence reads: CASSRQGQVGNEKLFF. In DNA, the CDR3 is TGTGCCAGCTCACGACAGGGACAGGTCGGAAATGAAAAACTGTTTTTT.